The clone carrying this T cell receptor beta chain showed up just a few times. No antigen is known for it. This entry is derived from a study of T-cell reconstitution after alpha-beta-depleted transplantation in children. Overall study results and limits: The authors attributed T-cell counts and diversity one year after transplant mostly to newly produced T cells. Reportedly, only several hundred clones from non-depleted graft cells drove alpha-beta T-cell counts at about two months. Surviving recipient T cells and intrathymic progenitors accounted for some patients' high TCRbeta diversity at day 60.

A library of TCRbeta sequences, prepared with unique molecular identifiers, was generated. Using its own MiXCR run on the PCR reads, TCRdb lists one record per CDR3 protein. The sample lists approximately 290,000 distinct CDR3 sequences; around a tenth were seen once. The CDR3 spans 15 residues. Germline values: CDR1 LNHDA, CDR2 SQIVND (reference sequence). After removal of 3 bases from V and 3 bases from J, the junction contained 4 bases not matched to a gene. This sequence joins TRBV19 and TRBJ1-2; 10 nucleotides agree with TRBD1. Sequenced material: peripheral blood, taken 180 days after TCRalphabeta/CD19-depleted stem cell transplant. The clonotype was recovered from a male patient aged 2 to 10 who had a stem cell transplant for chronic granulomatous disease, so the T cells may come from the graft donor. CDR3 DNA: TGTGCCAGTAGTATTCCGGGACAGGGGCACTATGGCTACACCTTC. Translation gives CASSIPGQGHYGYTF.